The 32 T cell receptor beta chains reported below all come from one sample, sequenced in a study of T cell changes during pregnancy in multiple sclerosis. The data were produced by immunoSEQ multiplex PCR, yet TCRdb's version contains in-frame clones alone and is incomplete. The repertoire holds more than 35,000 clones, with roughly 91% as singletons. The sequences come from CD8+ T cells from peripheral blood mononuclear cells, collected after pregnancy. These receptors were taken from a female donor in good health, enrolled as a control in a pregnancy study.

The chain joins TRBV7-2 to TRBJ2-3, with TRBD2 matching 10 bases. CDR1 is SGHTA, CDR2 FQGNSA, per germline. The J segment lost 2 bases and the V segment lost 4 bases, leaving 3 bases of the junction unmatched. The CDR3 is 15 residues long. CDR3 loop: CASSSSGGATDTQYF. CDR3 nucleotides: TGTGCCAGCAGCTCAAGCGGGGGGGCCACAGATACGCAGTATTTT.

The rearrangement joins TRBV5-1 to TRBJ1-1; 8 positions agree with TRBD1. CDR1 and CDR2 from the germline V gene are SGHRS and YFSETQ. The ends lost 6 bases at V and 0 bases at J; junction bases unmatched: 1. CDR3 length: 13 residues. The CDR3 DNA is TGCGCCAGCACACAGGGGGTGAACACTGAAGCTTTCTTT. Translation gives CASTQGVNTEAFF.

The table lists this clone with a few counts. V and J are TRBV9 and TRBJ2-3, with D unresolved. V was shortened by 4 bases and J by 2 bases, with 8 bases between the two germline ends. The CDR3 is made up of 13 amino acids. Germline loops: CDR1 SGDLS, CDR2 YYNGEE. As DNA, the CDR3 is TGTGCCAGCAGCCCCGAGGCCACAGATACGCAGTATTTT. The encoded protein is CASSPEATDTQYF.

CDR3 amino acids: CASSLNRGGLTNEQFF. CDR3 nucleotide sequence: TGTGCCAGCAGCTTAAATCGCGGGGGCCTTACCAATGAGCAGTTCTTC. The chain recombines TRBV7-2 with TRBJ2-1; a weak D match, TRBD2 (7 bases). Germline V CDR1 and CDR2: SGHTA, FQGNSA. V was shortened by 2 bases and J by 6 bases, with 17 bases between the two germline ends. There are 16 residues in the CDR3.

The CDR3 region is CASSLSGQGAARYGYTF. The DNA for the CDR3 is TGTGCCAGCAGCTTATCGGGACAGGGGGCAGCACGCTATGGCTACACCTTC. J is TRBJ1-2 and V is TRBV13, with 12 bases aligning to TRBD1. The V gene's germline CDR1 is PRHDT and CDR2 FYEKMQ (reference sequence). The CDR3 length is 17 residues. V dropped 2 bases and J dropped 4; count of bases not matched to a gene: 8.

This chain links TRBV6-5 with TRBJ2-1; TRBD2 agrees at 7 bases. Losses at the gene ends were 7 bases for V and 5 bases for J; bases not matched to a gene: 5. Germline CDR1 is MNHEY and CDR2 is SVGAGI. This CDR3 comprises 13 residues. The CDR3 reads CASTPAGDNEQFF. CDR3 coding DNA: TGTGCCAGCACTCCCGCGGGGGACAATGAGCAGTTCTTC.

V usage is TRBV10-2 and J usage is TRBJ2-1, with 8 bases matching TRBD1. Looked up from germline, CDR1 is WSHSY and CDR2 is SAAADI. V shed 7 bases and J 8 bases; nucleotides not matched to a gene: 1. The CDR3 spans 11 residues. The CDR3 sequence is CASTGGDEQFF. CDR3 coding DNA: TGCGCCAGCACAGGGGGCGATGAGCAGTTCTTC.

The genes are TRBV5-4 and TRBJ2-7, with 8 positions matching TRBD2. Germline trimming cut 4 bases from V and 5 bases from J; bases unmatched to any gene: 8. CDR3 length: 14 amino acids. Germline CDR1 reads SGHNT; CDR2 reads YYREEE (reference sequence). CDR3 amino acids: CASSRGGVGNEQYF. The CDR3 DNA sequence: TGTGCCAGCAGCCGGGGGGGGGTAGGGAACGAGCAGTACTTC.

This chain connects TRBV10-3 to TRBJ2-6; TRBD1 might be the D (5 bases). CDR3 length: 16 amino acids. Trimming removed 3 bases at V and 0 bases at J, with 9 bases between. Germline CDR1 ENHRY, CDR2 SYGVKD. As DNA, the CDR3 is TGTGCCATCAGTGAAGGCAGGGACTCTGGGGCCAACGTCCTGACTTTC. This encodes CAISEGRDSGANVLTF.

J is TRBJ1-3 and V is TRBV7-8; 8 nucleotides align to TRBD1. Germline lookup yields CDR1 SGHVS and CDR2 FQNEAQ. CDR3 size: 15 residues. The V segment lost 5 bases and the J segment 3 bases; nucleotides outside the gene matches: 6. The CDR3 here is CASSLPGTGGNTIYF. Written as DNA, the CDR3 is TGTGCCAGCAGCCTCCCAGGGACAGGTGGAAACACCATATATTTT.

The genes are TRBV25-1 and TRBJ1-2; 7 bases are a match to TRBD1. Germline V CDR1 and CDR2: MGHDK, SYGVNS. The CDR3 is made up of 16 amino acids. V was pared by 2 bases and J by 4 bases, with 10 bases of the junction left unmatched. CDR3 in amino acids: CASSELDREVVYGYTF. The CDR3 DNA is TGTGCCAGCAGTGAACTTGACAGGGAGGTTGTCTATGGCTACACCTTC.

Regarding this clone: The junction does not match germline at one end; this may be a read error. The chain combines TRBV30 with TRBJ1-5; 7 bases map to TRBD1. Germline CDR1 is GTSNPN and CDR2 is SVGIG (reference sequence). The CDR3 spans 13 residues. CDR3 sequence (DNA): TGTGCCTGGAGTACACAGGGGAATCGGCCCCAGCATTTT. It is translated as CAWSTQGNRPQHF.

The CDR3 bases are TGTGCCAGCTCACCGGGACAGGGGGAATCACCCCTCCACTTT. This gives the protein CASSPGQGESPLHF. The rearrangement uses TRBV18 and TRBJ1-6; 11 bases are shared with TRBD1. In germline, CDR1 is KGHSH, CDR2 LQKENI. V lost 3 bases and J lost 10; bases outside the gene matches: 2. The CDR3 loop spans 14 amino acids.

V usage is TRBV13 and J usage is TRBJ1-1; a possible D gene is TRBD1 (5 bases). The CDR3 sequence is 16 residues long. Trimming took 7 bases from V and 5 from J, leaving 23 bases between them. Germline CDR1 reads PRHDT; CDR2 reads FYEKMQ (reference sequence). The CDR3 nucleotides are TGTGCCAGCATCAACCTGGGGATGGGGCGCTTGACTGAAGCTTTCTTT. Its translation: CASINLGMGRLTEAFF.

The rearrangement uses TRBV4-3 and TRBJ2-1; the D gene is possibly TRBD1 (5 bases). The CDR3 spans 15 residues. Germline V CDR1 and CDR2: LGHNA, YSLEER. V lost 2 bases to trimming and J lost 8 bases, with 16 bases between them. The CDR3 sequence is CASSQSDGQGYEQFF. CDR3 sequence (DNA): TGCGCCAGCAGCCAATCGGACGGGCAGGGCTATGAGCAGTTCTTC.

This clone is a singleton in its sample. The V call is TRBV19, the J call TRBJ1-5; TRBD1 might be the D (5 bases). Looked up from germline, CDR1 is LNHDA and CDR2 is SQIVND (reference sequence). V shed 6 bases and J shed 4 bases, with 19 bases lying between them. The CDR3 covers 16 residues. The CDR3: CASSLEGDSGNQPQHF. The CDR3 DNA is TGTGCCAGTAGCCTGGAAGGCGACAGTGGAAATCAGCCCCAGCATTTT.

This sequence joins TRBV19 and TRBJ2-7; TRBD2 is a possible D gene (5 bases). CDR3 size: 14 residues. Per germline, CDR1 LNHDA and CDR2 SQIVND (reference sequence). V lost 7 bases and J 0 bases, leaving 13 bases between the germline ends. The CDR3 sequence: CASTPGGNSYEQYF. The DNA of the CDR3 is TGTGCCAGTACCCCTGGAGGCAACTCCTACGAGCAGTACTTC.

This sequence joins TRBV19 and TRBJ2-5; 13 nucleotides agree with TRBD2. The CDR3 contains 15 residues. V gave up 6 bases and J gave up 4 bases; unmatched junction bases: 5. In germline, CDR1 is LNHDA, CDR2 SQIVND (reference sequence). The chain's CDR3 is CASRGTSGAPETQYF. DNA of the CDR3: TGTGCCAGTAGGGGGACTAGCGGGGCCCCAGAGACCCAGTACTTC.

This chain's CDR3 is CATSRDRGQGTEAFF. CDR3 nucleotide sequence: TGTGCCACCAGCAGAGATCGCGGACAGGGGACTGAAGCTTTCTTT. The rearrangement joins TRBV15 to TRBJ1-1; TRBD1 aligns across 9 bases. V lost 0 bases and J lost 5; bases outside the gene matches: 4. The CDR3 consists of 15 residues. Germline CDR1 reads LNHNV; CDR2 reads YYDKDF (reference sequence).

V and J are TRBV19 and TRBJ1-2; D perhaps matches TRBD1 (5 bases). CDR3 length: 12 amino acids. The V and J ends lost 8 bases and 7 bases respectively, with 14 bases between them. Germline CDR1 is LNHDA and CDR2 is SQIVND (reference sequence). The CDR3 is CASSQGSLGYTF. The CDR3 nucleotides are TGTGCCAGTTCTCAGGGTTCGCTTGGCTACACCTTC.

The chain is built from TRBV27 and TRBJ2-2, with D unclear. The CDR3 covers 15 residues. The germline V gene encodes CDR1 MNHEY and CDR2 SMNVEV (reference sequence). Between the trimmed V and J ends, which lost 0 bases and 2 bases, there was a span of 7 bases. CDR3 DNA: TGTGCCAGCAGTTTATCGACTGTTAACACCGGGGAGCTGTTTTTT. Its protein is CASSLSTVNTGELFF.

V usage is TRBV5-4 and J usage is TRBJ2-7, with 7 bases fitting TRBD2. Trimming took 3 bases from V and 7 from J; bases not matched to a gene: 10. The germline CDR1 and CDR2 sequences are SGHNT and YYREEE (reference sequence). This CDR3 is built from 14 residues. The CDR3 nucleotides read TGTGCCAGCAGCTACCTATCGGGAGCGGGGGAGCAGTACTTC. It codes for CASSYLSGAGEQYF.

The V call is TRBV11-3, the J call TRBJ2-2; 8 nucleotides agree with TRBD2. Germline CDR1 reads SGHNT; CDR2 reads YENEEA. Trimming removed 5 bases from V and 0 bases from J; junction bases left unmatched: 11. The CDR3 is 18 amino acids. CDR3: CASSPRTSPKANTGELFF. CDR3 bases: TGTGCCAGCAGCCCGAGGACTAGCCCGAAGGCGAACACCGGGGAGCTGTTTTTT.

V and J are TRBV9 and TRBJ2-5, with a possible D match to TRBD2 (5 bases). With 0 bases removed from V and 2 bases from J, the gap between germline ends came to 14 bases. There are 16 residues in the CDR3. Per the germline V gene, CDR1 is SGDLS and CDR2 is YYNGEE. CDR3 amino acids: CASSVAPAEMQETQYF. In nucleotides, the CDR3 is TGTGCCAGCAGCGTAGCCCCAGCGGAAATGCAAGAGACCCAGTACTTC.

J is TRBJ2-2 and V is TRBV7-9; TRBD2 aligns across 8 bases. V lost 5 bases and J lost 4; bases outside the gene matches: 6. The CDR3 totals 15 residues. Germline values: CDR1 SEHNR, CDR2 FQNEAQ (reference sequence). The CDR3 loop is CASSQTSAATGELFF. The CDR3 bases are TGTGCCAGCAGCCAGACTAGCGCGGCCACCGGGGAGCTGTTTTTT.

The chain links TRBV5-5 to TRBJ1-2, with a possible D match to TRBD1 (5 bases). V was pared by 4 bases and J by 4 bases, with 11 bases between. The CDR3 loop spans 13 amino acids. Per the germline V gene, CDR1 is SGHKS and CDR2 is YYEKEE (reference sequence). CDR3 sequence (DNA): TGTGCCAGCAGCCCGACAGCCTCCTATGGCTACACCTTC. Translating gives CASSPTASYGYTF.

The chain couples TRBV27 to TRBJ2-1; possibly TRBD2 for D (5 bases). The ends were cut back, 6 bases at V and 8 bases at J, with 14 bases in the middle. Germline V lookup: CDR1 MNHEY, CDR2 SMNVEV (reference sequence). CDR3 length: 13 residues. The CDR3 loop is CASSPTPSYEQFF. The CDR3 DNA reads as TGTGCCAGCAGCCCCACCCCTAGCTATGAGCAGTTCTTC.

The chain carries TRBV6-1 and TRBJ1-3; tentatively, D is TRBD1 (5 bases). The CDR3 is 14 amino acids. Germline V gene sequence: CDR1 MNHNS, CDR2 SASEGT. Trimming removed 3 bases at V and 8 bases at J, with 14 bases between. Here the CDR3 DNA reads TGTGCCAGCAGTGATTTGGGCAGGGCCCACACCATATATTTT. Amino acids: CASSDLGRAHTIYF.

The chain employs TRBV14 and TRBJ1-2; the D gene is possibly TRBD1 (6 bases). Trimming cost V 2 bases and J 5 bases, with 9 bases left between them. Germline CDR1 is SGHDN and CDR2 is FVKESK. The CDR3 has 13 amino acids. The CDR3 spells CASSQPTGYGYTF. In DNA form, the CDR3 reads TGTGCCAGCAGCCAACCGACAGGTTATGGCTACACCTTC. Looking up the rest from reference TRBV14 and TRBJ1-2 gives the full variable domain: EAGVTQFPSHSVIEKGQTVTLRCDPISGHDNLYWYRRVMGKEIKFLLHFVKESKQDESGMPNNRFLAERTGGTYSTLKVQPAELEDSGVYFCASSQPTGYGYTFGSGTRLTVV.

This clone was seen only once. The chain couples TRBV2 to TRBJ2-1, with a tentative D call TRBD2 (5 bases). This CDR3 contains 14 residues. The V end was cut by 7 bases, the J end by 2 bases, with 12 bases between. Germline CDR1 reads SNHLY; CDR2 reads FYNNEI. The CDR3 coding sequence is TGTGCCAGCACGGACTCTGGGGCCTACAATGAGCAGTTCTTC. This translates into CASTDSGAYNEQFF.

This chain uses TRBV4-3 with TRBJ1-3; weak D call: TRBD1 (5 bases). This CDR3 region has 16 residues. CDR1 is LGHNA, CDR2 YSLEER, per germline. V lost 4 bases, J lost 2 bases, and 15 bases lay in between. This chain's CDR3 is CASSPYTGGTGNTIYF. The DNA for the CDR3 is TGCGCCAGCAGCCCTTACACGGGGGGTACTGGAAACACCATATATTTT.

The V call is TRBV21-1, the J call TRBJ2-7; the D call in the table, TRBD2, was not verified against the DNA. TRBV21-1 is labeled a pseudogene. There are 17 residues in the CDR3. The CDR3 reads CASSTRRTSGGSYEQYF. The CDR3 bases are TGTGCCAGCAGCACCCGGAGAACTAGCGGGGGCTCCTACGAGCAGTACTTC.